This T cell receptor beta chain was found in a study of vaccination and CD4 T cells after COVID-19. Treatment denoted: approximately 9-day PBMC culture with coronavirus spike peptide pools or control peptides (ViraFEST assay). Points on this clonotype: Its cognate antigen is unknown.

Sequencing of the DNA from cultured CD4+ T cells was carried out with the Oncomine TCR Beta short-read assay. MiXCR, applied by TCRdb to the PCR reads, yields one record per CDR3 protein. The sample carries some 14,000 distinct CDR3 sequences, 51% recorded once. Sample: CD4+ T cells from blood, cultured in vitro, taken before SARS-CoV-2 vaccination. This sequence was found in a human donor who had recovered from COVID-19.

The CDR3 DNA sequence: TGTGCCAGCAGGGAGGGGGCGGCCTCCAAAAACATTCAGTACTTC. Its protein is CASREGAASKNIQYF. The V call is TRBV6-2 or TRBV6-3, the J call TRBJ2-4; TRBD1 might be the D (7 bases). CDR1 is MNHEY, CDR2 SVGEGT, per germline. V lost 6 bases, J lost 2 bases, and 14 bases lay in between. CDR3 length equals 15 residues.